The text below deals with one TCR beta chain. Its antigen remains unidentified. No base quality values were provided; no much bigger clone lies one nucleotide off. This record belongs to a study of T cells after somatic rescue of genetic block (dated by TCRdb to about 2020). Describing the broader study: The study assessed how robust, over the long term, a T-cell system was when the system had developed through somatic rescue of a genetic block in T-cell development.

The method behind the library was the immunoSEQ multiplex PCR assay. In its TCRdb copy, this immuneACCESS table keeps in-frame sequences only and misses some clones. Where compared with another copy, unresolved V genes explain less than half of these, and the others have no known cause. Recorded for this sample are about 72,000 clones; just over 90% of them occurred a single time. The ten largest clones represent around 2.8% of the sample. The sample comprised peripheral blood mononuclear cells (PBMCs). This receptor was taken from a man under 40.

The sequence in DNA is TGTGCCAGCAGCTTGGGCCCAACGAGCTCCTACAATGAGCAGTTCTTC. This is translated as CASSLGPTSSYNEQFF. The chain employs TRBV5-6 and TRBJ2-1, with the D gene not confidently named. CDR1 and CDR2 are drawn from the germline V gene: SGHDT, YYEEEE. V is shortened by 0 bases, J by 0 bases, and the region joining them spans 10 bases. The CDR3 measures 16 amino acids from cysteine to phenylalanine. Only the CDR3 portion is preserved as DNA: 48 bases, with reading frame beginning at the first base.